Listed below are T cell receptor beta chains from one sample, sequenced in a study of T-cell reconstitution after alpha-beta-depleted transplantation in children. From the PCR reads, TCRdb called clonotypes with MiXCR, one entry per CDR3 protein. Of about 610,000 distinct CDR3 sequences detected, over 9.5% appear once; the ten largest clones hold 4% to 5%. The source was PBMCs from the stem cell graft donor, collected from the stem cell graft. All receptors derive from a human donor who donated a stem cell graft to a child with acute myeloid leukemia. Both conserved end residues are part of each CDR3. The D gene is left open where the match is weak. Clone size is given for some rows only: seen once, a few or many times, or a class if the clone is expanded.

many	TRBJ2-7	TRBV20-1	.	11	TGCAGTGCTAGGGTTACCTACGAGCAGTACTTC	CSARVTYEQYF
.	TRBJ2-7	TRBV12-3/TRBV12-4	.	17	TGTGCCAGCAGTTTTAGTCTTAAAGCCGGATCTACCTACGAGCAGTACTTC	CASSFSLKAGSTYEQYF
few	TRBJ2-7	TRBV29-1	TRBD1	13	TGCAGCGTTTCCGGACAGGGGGCCGACGAGCAGTACTTC	CSVSGQGADEQYF
many	TRBJ2-1	TRBV5-1	.	14	TGCGCCAGCAGCTTGTTTGGCTCCTACAATGAGCAGTTCTTC	CASSLFGSYNEQFF
.	TRBJ2-7	TRBV7-2	.	16	TGTGCCAGCAGCTTAGGACGTCGGGCAGGGGACTACGAGCAGTACTTC	CASSLGRRAGDYEQYF
.	TRBJ2-7	TRBV9	.	16	TGTGCCAGCAGCGTAGACCCACAGGGACCCATCTACGAGCAGTACTTC	CASSVDPQGPIYEQYF
.	TRBJ2-5	TRBV7-9	.	16	TGTGCCAGCAGCTTAAGGGCCACGACAGCTCAAGAGACCCAGTACTTC	CASSLRATTAQETQYF
.	TRBJ2-1	TRBV5-1	TRBD2	18	TGCGCCAGCAGTTTAAGCGGGAGGGTCCCGGGCTCCTACAATGAGCAGTTCTTC	CASSLSGRVPGSYNEQFF
.	TRBJ2-7	TRBV20-1	TRBD1	13	TGCAGTGCTAGAAAACAGGGGGTCTGGGAGCAGTACTTC	CSARKQGVWEQYF
few	TRBJ2-7	TRBV27	.	13	TGTGCCAGCAGCTATCGGGAGTCCTACGAGCAGTACTTC	CASSYRESYEQYF
once	TRBJ2-1	TRBV4-2	.	14	TGTGCCAGCAGCCCTTCCCCGCAATACAATGAGCAGTTCTTC	CASSPSPQYNEQFF
.	TRBJ2-1	TRBV6-2/TRBV6-3	.	18	TGTGCCAGCGGCGAACCGACAGGGTCGGGAGCTCGCAGCTATGAGCAGTTCTTC	CASGEPTGSGARSYEQFF
many	TRBJ2-1	TRBV3-1	TRBD2	16	TGTGCCAGCAGCGACCCGCGGACTAGCGGATCCAATGAGCAGTTCTTC	CASSDPRTSGSNEQFF
many	TRBJ2-2	TRBV29-1	TRBD1	13	TGCAGCGTTGAGGGACAGGGGTACGGGGAGCTGTTTTTT	CSVEGQGYGELFF
few	TRBJ2-1	TRBV20-1	TRBD2	13	TGCAGTGCTGGGACTAGCGGGAGCCAGGAGCAGTTCTTC	CSAGTSGSQEQFF
few	TRBJ2-1	TRBV28	TRBD1	16	TGTGCCAGCAGCCAGAGCGGGACAGGGGAGATCAATGAGCAGTTCTTC	CASSQSGTGEINEQFF
.	TRBJ2-7	TRBV12-3/TRBV12-4	.	14	TGTGCCAGCAATCAGGCGGGGAGCTCCTACGAGCAGTACTTC	CASNQAGSSYEQYF
.	TRBJ1-5	TRBV7-2	.	20	TGTGCCAGCAGCTTAGCTCATACGGGGTACCAGCGGCTGCAAAATCAGCCCCAGCATTTT	CASSLAHTGYQRLQNQPQHF
.	TRBJ1-2	TRBV28	.	10	TGTGCCAGCCTTGACGGTGGCTACACCTTC	CASLDGGYTF
.	TRBJ2-1	TRBV9	TRBD2	15	TGTGCCAGCAGCCCGCTAGGAACTAGCGCCCATGAGCAGTTCTTC	CASSPLGTSAHEQFF
many	TRBJ2-5	TRBV14	.	15	TGTGCCAGCAGCCAGTACAGGGCCGCTGGGGAGACCCAGTACTTC	CASSQYRAAGETQYF
.	TRBJ2-1	TRBV27	TRBD2	16	TGTGCCAGCAGTTCCCCCGGGGCGGGAGTGAAGCATGAGCAGTTCTTC	CASSSPGAGVKHEQFF
few	TRBJ1-6	TRBV11-2	.	19	TGTGCCAGCAGCTTGGAGGGTCGACAGTTGAGCTCCTATAATTCACCCCTCCACTTT	CASSLEGRQLSSYNSPLHF
.	TRBJ1-4	TRBV29-1	TRBD1	14	TGCAGCGGACAGGGTGGTGGAACTAATGAAAAACTGTTTTTT	CSGQGGGTNEKLFF
few	TRBJ2-7	TRBV7-9	.	15	TGTGCCAGCAGCTTAGCGCTTAGCAGATCGGGCGAGCAGTACTTC	CASSLALSRSGEQYF
.	TRBJ2-1	TRBV7-2	.	11	TGTGCCAGCAGCGGGACGGGACCGCAGTTCTTC	CASSGTGPQFF
few	TRBJ2-7	TRBV29-1	.	14	TGCAGCGTGGAACCCGGGGGCAGGGGATCCGAGCAGTACTTC	CSVEPGGRGSEQYF
.	TRBJ2-3	TRBV2	TRBD1	15	TGTGCCAGCAGTGTACAGGGGCTGAACACAGATACGCAGTATTTT	CASSVQGLNTDTQYF